The 11 T cell receptor beta chains below all came from one sample that was sequenced in a study of control samples from healthy donors and cancer patients. Generated by immunoSEQ multiplex PCR, the TCRdb table keeps only in-frame clones and is missing some. The top ten clones hold about 9.5% of a sample with around 76,000 clones, roughly 89% of them seen once. The specimen was PBMCs. The receptors stem from a woman aged 45-65 years with colorectal cancer.

The V and J genes are TRBV6-2 or TRBV6-3 and TRBJ1-5; 7 nucleotides align to TRBD1. The germline V gene encodes CDR1 MNHEY and CDR2 SVGEGT. The CDR3 is made up of 16 amino acids. V lost 5 bases to trimming and J lost 6 bases; unmatched junction nucleotides: 13. The CDR3 DNA sequence: TGTGCCAGCAGTCCCTGGGGGAGGGGGCCCGTTCAGCCCCAGCATTTT. Amino acid sequence: CASSPWGRGPVQPQHF.

Comment on this clone: One end of the junction fails to match germline, which may point to a read error. CDR3 residues: CASSLGLNEKLFF. The CDR3 coding sequence is TGCGCCAGCAGTTTGGGCCTTAATGAAAAACTGTTTTTT. The V and J genes are TRBV5-1 and TRBJ1-4; D not resolved. The CDR3 covers 13 residues. The germline V gene encodes CDR1 SGHRS and CDR2 YFSETQ.

The chain uses TRBV11-3 and TRBJ2-2, with 8 bases matching TRBD1. CDR1 SGHNT and CDR2 YENEEA come from the germline V gene. J lost 4 bases, V lost 8 bases, and 12 bases had no gene match. The CDR3 runs to 16 residues. CDR3: CASGRGQGYSTGELFF. The CDR3 bases are TGTGCCAGCGGCCGCGGACAGGGTTATAGCACCGGGGAGCTGTTTTTT. Using reference TRBV11-3 and TRBJ2-2 for the parts outside the CDR3, the full variable domain is EAGVVQSPRYKIIEKKQPVAFWCNPISGHNTLYWYLQNLGQGPELLIRYENEEAVDDSQLPKDRFSAERLKGVDSTLKIQPAELGDSAVYLCASGRGQGYSTGELFFGEGSRLTVL.

The gene calls are TRBV5-4 and TRBJ2-3; 9 positions agree with TRBD2. The V segment lost 0 bases and the J segment 4 bases; nucleotides outside the gene matches: 6. CDR1 and CDR2 (germline): SGHNT, YYREEE (reference sequence). The CDR3 runs 16 residues. The CDR3 DNA reads TGTGCCAGCAGCTTGGGTAGCGGGGGCGGGGCAGATACGCAGTATTTT. Its protein product is CASSLGSGGGADTQYF.

The chain carries TRBV29-1 and TRBJ2-3; D is tentatively TRBD1 or TRBD2 (7 bases each). The ends were cut back, 4 bases at V and 2 bases at J, with 13 bases in the middle. CDR3 length: 14 amino acids. Germline V gene sequence: CDR1 SQVTM, CDR2 ANQGSEA. The CDR3 DNA follows: TGCAGCGTTGCCAGCGGGACAGCCACAGATACGCAGTATTTT. Its translation is CSVASGTATDTQYF.

This chain joins TRBV7-8 and TRBJ2-1; a possible D gene is TRBD1 (6 bases). Between the trimmed V and J ends, which lost 2 bases and 1 base, there was a span of 9 bases. The length of the CDR3 is 15 residues. From germline, CDR1 is SGHVS and CDR2 FQNEAQ. The CDR3 coding sequence is TGTGCCAGCAGCTTACACAGGGATTCCTACAATGAGCAGTTCTTC. Protein sequence: CASSLHRDSYNEQFF.

V is TRBV7-2 and J is TRBJ2-1, with 9 bases lining up with TRBD1. Trimming at V came to 2 bases and at J to 8 bases, leaving 13 bases not matched to a gene. From germline, CDR1 is SGHTA and CDR2 FQGNSA. The CDR3 extends over 17 amino acids. The CDR3 DNA reads TGTGCCAGCAGCTTAAGGACAGGGGCCTTCCCTTTCCATGAGCAGTTCTTC. Translated: CASSLRTGAFPFHEQFF. Full variable domain (missing parts from reference TRBV7-2 and TRBJ2-1): GAGVSQSPSNKVTEKGKDVELRCDPISGHTALYWYRQSLGQGLEFLIYFQGNSAPDKSGLPSDRFSAERTGGSVSTLTIQRTQQEDSAVYLCASSLRTGAFPFHEQFFGPGTRLTVL.

The gene calls are TRBV7-9 and TRBJ2-1; D is tentatively TRBD1 or TRBD2 (5 bases each). Trimming took 1 base from V and 0 from J, leaving 19 bases between them. Germline CDR1 is SEHNR and CDR2 is FQNEAQ (reference sequence). This CDR3 is 19 amino acids long. The CDR3 region is CASSLVSGRRRSSYNEQFF. DNA for the CDR3: TGTGCCAGCAGCTTAGTTTCGGGGCGGAGGAGGAGCTCCTACAATGAGCAGTTCTTC.

J is TRBJ1-2 and V is TRBV6-2 or TRBV6-3, with no clear D. This CDR3 is built from 16 residues. Germline values: CDR1 MNHEY, CDR2 SVGEGT. The V end was cut by 5 bases, the J end by 7 bases, with 23 bases between. CDR3 residues: CASSPIPGPVGSGYTF. The CDR3 bases are TGTGCCAGCAGTCCAATCCCCGGGCCCGTAGGCTCTGGCTACACCTTC.

In its sample, this clone was seen once. The chain links TRBV19 to TRBJ1-5; 12 bases align to TRBD1. This CDR3 spans 13 amino acids. Germline CDR1 and CDR2: LNHDA and SQIVND (reference sequence). The J segment lost 5 bases and the V segment lost 10 bases, leaving 3 bases of the junction unmatched. This CDR3 reads CATRDRGHQPQHF. The CDR3 region has the DNA TGTGCCACACGGGACAGGGGGCATCAGCCCCAGCATTTT.

This rearrangement joins TRBV6-1 to TRBJ2-5, with 11 bases that match TRBD1. Germline V CDR1 and CDR2: MNHNS, SASEGT. Germline trimming cut 0 bases from V and 5 bases from J; bases unmatched to any gene: 5. The CDR3 is 16 residues long. The CDR3: CASSEARDRGRETQYF. CDR3 nucleotide sequence: TGTGCCAGCAGTGAAGCCCGGGACAGGGGGAGGGAGACCCAGTACTTC.